The rows below give T cell receptor beta chains drawn from one sample of a study of OX40 agonist ivuxolimab in advanced cancers. Data came from immunoSEQ multiplex PCR; TCRdb stores just in-frame clones and leaves some out. This sample has fewer than 65,000 clones, with approximately 80% found just once. The input for sequencing was CD4+ or CD8+ T cells sorted from blood, taken in a trial of the OX40 agonist ivuxolimab. These receptors originate from an adult with an advanced solid tumor such as melanoma, head and neck, liver or kidney cancer. The CDR3 runs from the conserved cysteine through the conserved F or W. D genes are given only for firm matches. Rows may omit the clone size; those that give it use once, few, many or a size class.

.	TRBV7-3	few	TRBJ2-1	TGTGCCAGCAGCTTAATCCCGGCAACCTACAATGAGCAGTTCTTC	CASSLIPATYNEQFF
.	TRBV28	.	TRBJ2-1	TGTGCCAGCAAAACCGGGAGTAGGTCCTACAATGAGCAGTTCTTC	CASKTGSRSYNEQFF
.	TRBV29-1	once	TRBJ1-5	TGCAGCGTTGAGGGGGGGGACAATCAGCCCCAGCATTTT	CSVEGGDNQPQHF
.	TRBV7-2	.	TRBJ1-6	TGTGCCAGCAGCTTAGCGCGCGTAGGGAGGGGTTATAATTCACCCCTCCACTTT	CASSLARVGRGYNSPLHF
TRBD1	TRBV7-9	.	TRBJ2-5	TGTGCCAGCAGCGTAGGGACAGCCCAAGAGACCCAGTACTTC	CASSVGTAQETQYF
.	TRBV7-8	.	TRBJ1-4	TGTGCCAGCAGCTTAGGGATGGCGAATAATGAAAAACTGTTTTTT	CASSLGMANNEKLFF
.	TRBV7-9	.	TRBJ1-1	TGTGCCAGCAGCTTACCAGGCCGGGGCACTGAAGCTTTCTTT	CASSLPGRGTEAFF
.	TRBV7-8	.	TRBJ1-5	TGTGCCAGCAGCTTAGGGAGACTTACCCGGGGTCTGAGCAATCAGCCCCAGCATTTT	CASSLGRLTRGLSNQPQHF
.	TRBV5-1	.	TRBJ1-6	TGCGCCAGCAGCTTGGCAGGATTAGGTTCACCCCTCCACTTT	CASSLAGLGSPLHF
TRBD1	TRBV5-6	medium-sized	TRBJ2-7	TGTGCCAGCAGCCCGGGACAGGGAGAACGCGAGCAGTACTTC	CASSPGQGEREQYF
TRBD2	TRBV19	.	TRBJ2-1	TGTGCCAGTAGCAAACCCCCCGGGCGGGGTAGCGGGAGGCGGAATGAGCAGTTCTTC	CASSKPPGRGSGRRNEQFF
.	TRBV5-1	once	TRBJ1-4	TGCGCCAGCAGCTTGCTTGGGGGGCGCGGTAATGAAAAACTGTTTTTT	CASSLLGGRGNEKLFF
TRBD2	TRBV7-2	.	TRBJ2-5	TGTGCCAGCAGCCTACTAGCGGGGATTGGGGAGACCCAGTACTTC	CASSLLAGIGETQYF
TRBD2	TRBV4-1	.	TRBJ2-3	TGCGCCAGCAGCCAAGATCCAACTAGCGGGGGAGATACGCAGTATTTT	CASSQDPTSGGDTQYF
TRBD1	TRBV11-2	.	TRBJ2-7	TGTGCCAGTGATCCGGGACAGAAGGGTTACGAGCAGTACTTC	CASDPGQKGYEQYF
TRBD1	TRBV5-4	.	TRBJ1-1	TGTGCCAGCAGCGTGGAGAGGGGGCAGTTCACTGAAGCTTTCTTT	CASSVERGQFTEAFF
TRBD2	TRBV12-5	.	TRBJ2-1	TGTGCTAGTGGTTTGGGAGTAGCGGGACCTTACAATGAGCAGTTCTTC	CASGLGVAGPYNEQFF
.	TRBV7-2	.	TRBJ2-3	TGTGCCAGCAGCTTAACGAGGGGGACAGATACGCAGTATTTT	CASSLTRGTDTQYF
.	TRBV7-2	.	TRBJ2-3	TGTGCCAGCAGCTTTAGCGGCCAGACAGATACGCAGTATTTT	CASSFSGQTDTQYF
.	TRBV19	.	TRBJ1-4	TGTGCCAGTAGTCCGGCCGGTATAGGGTACTCGAGGGAAAAACTGTTTTTT	CASSPAGIGYSREKLFF
TRBD1	TRBV9	few	TRBJ1-2	TGTGCCAGCAGCGAATTCAGGGGGAACTATGGCTACACCTTC	CASSEFRGNYGYTF
.	TRBV7-2	.	TRBJ2-1	TGTGCCAGCAGCTATTTTGCGGGGGCTTACAATGAGCAGTTCTTC	CASSYFAGAYNEQFF
.	TRBV4-3	.	TRBJ2-3	TGCGCCAGCAGCCAAGGGGAGGCAGTATCAAGAACAGATACGCAGTATTTT	CASSQGEAVSRTDTQYF
.	TRBV7-3	.	TRBJ2-3	TGTGCCAGCAGCACGACTGGAACAGATACGCAGTATTTT	CASSTTGTDTQYF
.	TRBV6-5	.	TRBJ1-1	TGTGCCAGCAGTTACGAGCTTATAGGACAGCGAGCTTTCTTT	CASSYELIGQRAFF
TRBD1	TRBV7-9	.	TRBJ1-2	TGTGCCAGCAGCCCTGACGCAGGGGGGGTCTATGGCTACACCTTC	CASSPDAGGVYGYTF
TRBD1	TRBV6-5	.	TRBJ1-1	TGTGCCAGCAGTTACAGGGGGCAAGCTTTCTTT	CASSYRGQAFF
.	TRBV7-9	.	TRBJ1-1	TGTGCCAGCAGTTTGGACGTTTACACTGAAGCTTTCTTT	CASSLDVYTEAFF
.	TRBV19	.	TRBJ2-1	TGTGCCAGTAGTATGTTCCTTCGGGGCAATGAGCAGTTCTTC	CASSMFLRGNEQFF
.	TRBV5-1	.	TRBJ1-2	TGCGCCAGCAGCCCCGAGTCAGCGCTCTATGGCTACACCTTC	CASSPESALYGYTF
.	TRBV7-8	.	TRBJ1-5	TGTGCCAGCAGCTTAAGGGGCAATCAGCCCCAGCATTTT	CASSLRGNQPQHF